This TCR beta chain was recorded in a study of memory CD4+ T cells and cytomegalovirus serostatus. Regarding the study as a whole: Repertoires predicted CMV serostatus with median bootstrapped AUC of approximately 0.94.

This table comes from immunoSEQ multiplex PCR, and its TCRdb copy is limited to in-frame clones, with some not included. In the table there are some 50,000 clones, roughly 80% of which are singletons. As concerns this clone: Its antigen is unidentified.

Single viable CD3+CD4+CD8-CD45RO+ cells were sorted as the memory CD4+ T cells. Donors' CMV status reflects serum IgG against pp150, pp28, p38, p52. After thawing, CD4+ T cells were positively selected. The CDR3 is 14 residues long. The chain employs TRBV7-5 and TRBJ1-6; TRBD1 is taken as the D call from the table, unchecked against the DNA. TRBV7-5 is a known pseudogene. The sample comprised memory CD4+ T cells from blood. This TCR was recovered from an adult in good health and CMV-seropositive. CDR3 coding DNA: TGTGCCAGAAGCTTAGGGCAGGGCGATTCACCCCTCCACTTT. Residues: CARSLGQGDSPLHF.